This TCR beta chain derives from a study of control samples from healthy donors and cancer patients. Sequenced by immunoSEQ multiplex PCR; TCRdb stores in-frame clones only, minus some. The data show around 82,000 clones, roughly 86% seen once. The CDR3 consists of 16 residues. Germline assignment: CDR1 SGHAT and CDR2 FQNNGV. The J segment lost 6 bases and the V segment lost 2 bases, leaving 9 bases of the junction unmatched. The sample taken for sequencing was blood. The TCR originated in a man aged 45 to 65 in good health. This rearrangement joins TRBV11-2 to TRBJ2-1; 8 positions agree with TRBD2. The CDR3 here is CASSLTLVAGFNEQFF. The DNA for the CDR3 is TGTGCCAGCAGCTTAACTTTAGTAGCGGGATTCAATGAGCAGTTCTTC.